The 17 T cell receptor beta chains below were found in one sample sequenced in a study of shared clonotypes between healthy human individuals. Assay used: immunoSEQ multiplex PCR; TCRdb lists only in-frame clones, some missing. Altogether nearly 2 million clones are present, about 95% being singletons, with the ten largest covering under 1.5%. Naive-designated CD8 cells lacked CD45RO, were positively enriched for CCR7, and omitted terminally differentiated effector memory CD45RA+ cells. The sequencing input was naive CD8+ T cells sorted from blood. These receptors were collected from a young man in good health.

Concerning this clone: Other DNA sequences in the same sample also yield this CDR3. The CDR3 loop is CASSYEGSSYEQYF. The CDR3 DNA follows: TGTGCCAGCAGTTATGAGGGGAGCTCCTACGAGCAGTACTTC. The chain uses TRBV6-5 and TRBJ2-7; D could derive from TRBD1 or TRBD2 (5 bases each). V was trimmed by 3 bases and J by 0 bases, leaving 9 bases between them. The CDR3 covers 14 residues. Germline V lookup: CDR1 MNHEY, CDR2 SVGAGI.

V usage is TRBV5-4 and J usage is TRBJ2-2, with 11 bases matching TRBD2. Trimming at V came to 4 bases and at J to 4 bases, leaving 6 bases not matched to a gene. This CDR3 contains 16 residues. Germline assignment: CDR1 SGHNT and CDR2 YYREEE (reference sequence). CDR3 region: CASSRPGLAATGELFF. The CDR3 region has the DNA TGTGCCAGCAGCCGGCCGGGACTAGCGGCCACCGGGGAGCTGTTTTTT.

The gene calls are TRBV27 and TRBJ2-3; 7 bases fit TRBD2. The germline V gene encodes CDR1 MNHEY and CDR2 SMNVEV (reference sequence). Losses at the gene ends were 5 bases for V and 1 base for J; bases not matched to a gene: 6. The CDR3 is 15 amino acids. In DNA, the CDR3 is TGTGCCAGCAGTAGCGGGACCCTCGGCACAGATACGCAGTATTTT. It encodes CASSSGTLGTDTQYF.

V gene TRBV5-4 combines with J gene TRBJ2-3; D call uncertain. V lost 3 bases, J lost 4 bases, and 12 bases lay in between. CDR1 SGHNT and CDR2 YYREEE come from the germline V gene (reference sequence). The CDR3 runs 14 residues. CDR3 sequence: CASSSGPRADTQYF. The CDR3 region has the DNA TGTGCCAGCAGCTCTGGACCTAGAGCAGATACGCAGTATTTT.

This clone has just one count. This chain joins TRBV27 and TRBJ2-5; D perhaps matches TRBD1 (6 bases). Deletions cut 3 bases from V and 4 bases from J, with 12 bases between. Germline V gene lookup returns CDR1 MNHEY and CDR2 SMNVEV (reference sequence). The CDR3 runs to 14 residues. The CDR3 bases are TGTGCCAGCAGTTTCCGGACAGCCTTAGAGACCCAGTACTTC. This sequence encodes CASSFRTALETQYF.

The sample holds one count of this clone. The V gene is TRBV7-9, the J gene TRBJ2-2, with 10 bases identical to TRBD1. This CDR3 has 16 amino acids. The J segment lost 6 bases and the V segment lost 6 bases, leaving 10 bases of the junction unmatched. Germline assignment: CDR1 SEHNR and CDR2 FQNEAQ (reference sequence). The CDR3 bases are TGTGCCAGCAGTGGCCGGGACAGGGGTGAAGCCGGGGAGCTGTTTTTT. Translation: CASSGRDRGEAGELFF.

V and J are TRBV5-1 and TRBJ2-7; 7 nucleotides agree with TRBD2. V lost 3 bases and J lost 7; bases outside the gene matches: 16. Per germline, CDR1 SGHRS and CDR2 YFSETQ. CDR3 length: 16 residues. CDR3 amino acids: CASSSPTGLPSGEQYF. CDR3 DNA sequence: TGCGCCAGCAGCTCCCCCACGGGACTACCATCTGGGGAGCAGTACTTC.

The genes are TRBV7-9 and TRBJ2-3, with D possibly TRBD2 on 6 matching bases. Trimming took off 11 bases at V and 1 base at J, with 13 bases between the two ends. The CDR3 length is 13 residues. The germline CDR1 and CDR2 sequences are SEHNR and FQNEAQ (reference sequence). The CDR3 DNA sequence: TGTGCCGGAGAAAAGCGGGGCACAGATACGCAGTATTTT. It specifies CAGEKRGTDTQYF. Together with reference TRBV7-9 and TRBJ2-3, the CDR3 gives the full variable domain: DTGVSQNPRHKITKRGQNVTFRCDPISEHNRLYWYRQTLGQGPEFLTYFQNEAQLEKSRLLSDRFSAERPKGSFSTLEIQRTEQGDSAMYLCAGEKRGTDTQYFGPGTRLTVL.

The chain has TRBV7-9 and TRBJ1-1, with 8 positions matching TRBD1. The germline V gene has CDR1 SEHNR and CDR2 FQNEAQ (reference sequence). The V segment lost 3 bases and the J segment 1 base; nucleotides outside the gene matches: 4. CDR3 length: 15 residues. CDR3 amino acids: CASSFSGTGNTEAFF. CDR3 DNA: TGTGCCAGCAGCTTCTCCGGGACAGGGAACACTGAAGCTTTCTTT. The variable domain in full, with the rest retrieved from reference TRBV7-9 and TRBJ1-1, is DTGVSQNPRHKITKRGQNVTFRCDPISEHNRLYWYRQTLGQGPEFLTYFQNEAQLEKSRLLSDRFSAERPKGSFSTLEIQRTEQGDSAMYLCASSFSGTGNTEAFFGQGTRLTVV.

The rearrangement links TRBV6-6 to TRBJ1-1; D not certain. The CDR3 loop spans 12 amino acids. V was clipped by 7 bases and J by 4 bases, with 10 bases between them. CDR1 MNHNY and CDR2 SVGAGI come from the germline V gene (reference sequence). CDR3 in amino acids: CASMEMSTEAFF. CDR3 nucleotide sequence: TGTGCCAGCATGGAAATGAGCACTGAAGCTTTCTTT.

The chain employs TRBV12-5 and TRBJ1-1; D gene ambiguous. CDR1 is LGHNT and CDR2 is FRNRAP in the germline V gene. V was cut by 3 bases and J by 4 bases, with 21 bases left in between. The CDR3 length is 17 residues. The CDR3 nucleotides are TGTGCTAGTGGTTTTGAGCGTATCATTTCGGGGTCCACTGAAGCTTTCTTT. It yields the protein CASGFERIISGSTEAFF.

In DNA form, the CDR3 reads TGTGCCAGCAGTTCCCCGTCTCGGACAGGATGGGGCGCGGGGACTGAAGCTTTCTTT. Its translation: CASSSPSRTGWGAGTEAFF. This chain uses TRBV28 with TRBJ1-1, with 7 bases identical to TRBD1. Unmatched junction bases numbered 22, after V lost 4 bases and J lost 5 bases. Germline V gene data show CDR1 as MDHEN and CDR2 as SYDVKM. The CDR3 is 19 residues long.

The CDR3 region is CASSPHTGELFF. DNA for the CDR3: TGTGCCAGCAGCCCTCACACCGGGGAGCTGTTTTTT. This rearrangement joins TRBV7-9 to TRBJ2-2; D gene uncertain. Germline lookup yields CDR1 SEHNR and CDR2 FQNEAQ (reference sequence). This CDR3 is built from 12 residues. The V and J ends lost 5 bases and 3 bases respectively, with 4 bases between them.

Notes on this clone: Given a much more abundant clone one base away, this may be a read error. Other DNA sequences in this sample translate to the same CDR3. This chain connects TRBV9 to TRBJ2-3; the D gene is possibly TRBD2 (6 bases). CDR3 size: 14 residues. Germline CDR1 SGDLS, CDR2 YYNGEE. Trimming took 0 bases from V and 2 from J, leaving 7 bases between them. DNA of the CDR3: TGTGCCAGCAGCGTAGGGGGGGTCACAGATACGCAGTATTTT. Protein sequence: CASSVGGVTDTQYF. Complete variable domain (other parts from reference TRBV9 and TRBJ2-3): DSGVTQTPKHLITATGQRVTLRCSPRSGDLSVYWYQQSLDQGLQFLIQYYNGEERAKGNILERFSAQQFPDLHSELNLSSLELGDSALYFCASSVGGVTDTQYFGPGTRLTVL.

This clone was seen only once. The chain joins TRBV4-3 to TRBJ1-1; TRBD1 aligns across 8 bases. The trim removed 4 bases at V and 6 bases at J, leaving 10 bases unmatched. Germline-derived CDR1 and CDR2 are LGHNA and YSLEER. The CDR3 totals 15 residues. CDR3 in DNA: TGCGCCAGCAGCCTAGAGGGACAGGAGCCGTCTGAAGCTTTCTTT. Residues: CASSLEGQEPSEAFF.

The rearrangement links TRBV5-1 to TRBJ1-6, with D perhaps TRBD1 (6 bases). V lost 1 base and J lost 1, with 12 bases in between. Germline-derived CDR1 and CDR2 are SGHRS and YFSETQ. The CDR3 totals 17 residues. The CDR3 nucleotides read TGCGCCAGCAGCTTGCTGGAGGGGGGGTCCTATAATTCACCCCTCCACTTT. Protein: CASSLLEGGSYNSPLHF.

The J gene is TRBJ2-7, the V gene TRBV12-5; maybe TRBD2 (5 bases). CDR3 size: 12 residues. Trimming removed 5 bases from V and 4 bases from J, with 9 bases in between. Germline V gene sequence: CDR1 LGHNT, CDR2 FRNRAP. As DNA, the CDR3 is TGTGCTAGTGGTCCCGGGATTTACGAGCAGTACTTC. It is translated as CASGPGIYEQYF.